The 25 T cell receptor beta chains below come from one sample, sequenced in a study of cytomegalovirus exposure and HLA in healthy donors. Primers included in the PCR were 60 Vbeta and 13 Jbeta primers. Assay: immunoSEQ multiplex PCR; the TCRdb copy retains only in-frame clones and omits some. The sample consists of around 79,000 clones, around 70% of them appearing once. What was sequenced was PBMCs. These receptors originate from a woman aged 40 to 50 in good health and CMV-seropositive.

This chain connects TRBV7-8 to TRBJ2-7, with 10 bases identical to TRBD1. Germline CDR1 and CDR2: SGHVS and FQNEAQ. V dropped 5 bases and J dropped 5; count of bases not matched to a gene: 6. The CDR3 covers 14 residues. The CDR3 is CASSRGQGNHEQYF. CDR3 DNA: TGTGCCAGCAGCCGGGGACAGGGGAACCACGAGCAGTACTTC.

The gene calls are TRBV10-3 and TRBJ2-7; a weak D match, TRBD1 (6 bases). Looked up from germline, CDR1 is ENHRY and CDR2 is SYGVKD. V shed 10 bases and J shed 3 bases, with 13 bases lying between them. The CDR3 is made up of 12 amino acids. CDR3 sequence: CATKQGFYEQYF. As DNA, the CDR3 is TGTGCCACTAAACAGGGATTCTACGAGCAGTACTTC.

V usage is TRBV18 and J usage is TRBJ2-7, with 9 nucleotides matching TRBD1. V was clipped by 3 bases and J by 4 bases; unmatched bases: 4. The CDR3 length is 14 residues. Germline-derived CDR1 and CDR2 are KGHSH and LQKENI. The CDR3 here is CASSPGQGLYEQYF. CDR3 in DNA: TGTGCCAGCTCACCGGGACAGGGCTTATACGAGCAGTACTTC.

The rearrangement joins TRBV25-1 to TRBJ2-1, with TRBD2 matching 8 bases. Germline V lookup: CDR1 MGHDK, CDR2 SYGVNS. This CDR3 has 16 residues. V lost 4 bases, J lost 0 bases, and 5 bases stayed unmatched. This chain's CDR3 is CASSVRGGSSYNEQFF. The CDR3 DNA reads TGTGCCAGCAGTGTCCGGGGGGGGAGCTCCTACAATGAGCAGTTCTTC.

The CDR3 DNA sequence: TGTGCCAGCAGTCACTGGACAGGGAGTAAGAGCAATCAGCCCCAGCATTTT. This codes for CASSHWTGSKSNQPQHF. The chain has TRBV27 and TRBJ1-5; 8 bases are shared with TRBD1. Germline V gene sequence: CDR1 MNHEY, CDR2 SMNVEV (reference sequence). Trimming took 5 bases from V and 1 from J; bases not matched to a gene: 10. This CDR3 has 17 residues.

The gene calls are TRBV7-2 and TRBJ2-7; D possibly corresponds to TRBD1 (5 bases). Germline V lookup: CDR1 SGHTA, CDR2 FQGNSA. The CDR3 covers 14 residues. V lost 4 bases and J lost 3, with 13 bases in between. This CDR3 reads CASSYTTVVYEQYF. The CDR3 bases are TGTGCCAGCAGCTATACGACAGTGGTCTACGAGCAGTACTTC.

This clone has a handful of counts. The J gene is TRBJ2-3, the V gene TRBV9; D remains unclear. This CDR3 has 14 amino acids. Germline V gene data show CDR1 as SGDLS and CDR2 as YYNGEE. Trimming left V 0 bases short and J 6 bases short, with 11 bases between. This chain's CDR3 is CASSVGPSVDTQYF. CDR3 sequence (DNA): TGTGCCAGCAGCGTAGGTCCCAGCGTGGATACGCAGTATTTT.

The J gene is TRBJ2-1, the V gene TRBV7-8; 9 bases are a match to TRBD1. The germline CDR1 and CDR2 sequences are SGHVS and FQNEAQ. There are 15 residues in the CDR3. After removal of 5 bases from V and 4 bases from J, the junction contained 6 bases not matched to a gene. CDR3 amino acids: CASSPGTGKYNEQFF. DNA of the CDR3: TGTGCCAGCAGCCCGGGGACAGGGAAATACAATGAGCAGTTCTTC.

This clone was found once. CDR3 sequence: CASSLGEAGGPREETQYF. The CDR3 DNA is TGCGCCAGCAGCTTGGGGGAAGCGGGAGGCCCCCGGGAAGAGACCCAGTACTTC. The genes are TRBV5-1 and TRBJ2-5; 9 nucleotides agree with TRBD2. Germline CDR1 is SGHRS and CDR2 is YFSETQ. The CDR3 has 18 residues. J lost 3 bases, V lost 0 bases, and 12 bases had no gene match. Full variable domain (outside the CDR3, taken from reference TRBV5-1 and TRBJ2-5): KAGVTQTPRYLIKTRGQQVTLSCSPISGHRSVSWYQQTPGQGLQFLFEYFSETQRNKGNFPGRFSGRQFSNSRSEMNVSTLELGDSALYLCASSLGEAGGPREETQYFGPGTRLLVL.

The V and J genes are TRBV6-1 and TRBJ2-1, with 11 positions matching TRBD2. Germline V gene lookup returns CDR1 MNHNS and CDR2 SASEGT. CDR3 length: 15 residues. Trimming cost V 7 bases and J 9 bases; bases outside gene matches: 11. The DNA for the CDR3 is TGTGCCAGCAACCCTTTTAGCGGGGGGGCAGCTGAGCAGTTCTTC. Encoded protein: CASNPFSGGAAEQFF.

This clone was counted once. CDR3 DNA: TGTGCCAGCACACAGGGGAACACTGAAGCTTTCTTT. It is translated as CASTQGNTEAFF. J is TRBJ1-1 and V is TRBV7-9; D may be TRBD1 (6 bases). This CDR3 is 12 amino acids long. The germline CDR1 and CDR2 sequences are SEHNR and FQNEAQ (reference sequence). Between the trimmed V and J ends, which lost 7 bases and 1 base, there was a span of 7 bases.

The gene calls are TRBV9 and TRBJ2-3; possible D gene TRBD1, 6 bases. There are 16 residues in the CDR3. Germline CDR1 reads SGDLS; CDR2 reads YYNGEE. The V gene lost 0 bases and the J gene lost 8 bases, with 19 bases spanning the gap. In DNA, the CDR3 is TGTGCCAGCAGCGTAGCTAGTGGGGGCACATGGGGTACGCAGTATTTT. It codes for CASSVASGGTWGTQYF. Variable domain in full (rest from reference TRBV9 and TRBJ2-3): DSGVTQTPKHLITATGQRVTLRCSPRSGDLSVYWYQQSLDQGLQFLIQYYNGEERAKGNILERFSAQQFPDLHSELNLSSLELGDSALYFCASSVASGGTWGTQYFGPGTRLTVL.

V is TRBV29-1 and J is TRBJ2-7; tentatively, D is TRBD2 (6 bases). V was cut by 6 bases and J by 0 bases, with 15 bases left in between. CDR3 size: 14 residues. Germline CDR1 SQVTM, CDR2 ANQGSEA. The CDR3 region has the DNA TGCAGCGTCCGCCGGGACTCGACCTCCTACGAGCAGTACTTC. Translated, it gives CSVRRDSTSYEQYF.

The rearrangement uses TRBV10-3 and TRBJ2-3, with no clear D. Germline CDR1 reads ENHRY; CDR2 reads SYGVKD. V shed 1 base and J shed 0 bases, with 11 bases lying between them. The CDR3 totals 16 residues. The CDR3 loop is CAISEYLTSSTDTQYF. The CDR3 DNA reads TGTGCCATCAGTGAGTACCTGACATCCAGCACAGATACGCAGTATTTT.

J is TRBJ2-5 and V is TRBV5-1; 8 bases map to TRBD1. The CDR3 has 15 amino acids. Germline CDR1 and CDR2: SGHRS and YFSETQ. V lost 3 bases to trimming and J lost 4 bases; unmatched junction nucleotides: 8. CDR3 coding DNA: TGCGCCAGCAGCTGGGGGGCCAGGGGGCGAGAGACCCAGTACTTC. Protein: CASSWGARGRETQYF.

This clone was picked up a small number of times. The rearrangement uses TRBV2 and TRBJ1-1, with unresolved D. Germline V gene sequence: CDR1 SNHLY, CDR2 FYNNEI. V was pared by 6 bases and J by 6 bases, with 17 bases between. The length of the CDR3 is 14 residues. CDR3: CASSEITGNAEAFF. CDR3 in DNA: TGTGCCAGCAGCGAGATCACGGGTAACGCTGAAGCTTTCTTT.

The rearrangement uses TRBV25-1 and TRBJ2-6; 7 bases are shared with TRBD2. Germline CDR1 is MGHDK and CDR2 is SYGVNS. V shed 4 bases and J 2 bases; nucleotides not matched to a gene: 8. CDR3 length: 17 amino acids. CDR3 loop: CASSASQGGPGANVLTF. The DNA of the CDR3 is TGTGCCAGCAGTGCGAGTCAGGGAGGGCCTGGGGCCAACGTCCTGACTTTC.

The V call is TRBV6-4, the J call TRBJ2-3, with D maybe TRBD2 (6 bases). The V end lost 0 bases, the J end lost 1 base, and 11 bases lay between the germline ends. This CDR3 spans 16 amino acids. The germline V gene has CDR1 MRHNA and CDR2 SNTAGT. CDR3 in DNA: TGTGCCAGCAGTGACTCCCCGGGGGTACGCACAGATACGCAGTATTTT. Translated: CASSDSPGVRTDTQYF.

The genes are TRBV10-3 and TRBJ1-5; D call uncertain. The germline gives CDR1 ENHRY, CDR2 SYGVKD. The CDR3 is 14 residues long. V dropped 3 bases and J dropped 4 bases, with 10 bases sitting between them. The CDR3 sequence: CAISDAGGNQPQHF. CDR3 coding DNA: TGTGCCATCAGTGATGCCGGCGGGAATCAGCCCCAGCATTTT.

The chain has TRBV28 and TRBJ2-3; 10 nucleotides line up with TRBD2. This CDR3 region has 17 residues. The V and J ends lost 4 bases and 1 base, in that order; junction bases with no gene match: 8. Germline CDR1 is MDHEN and CDR2 is SYDVKM. CDR3 coding DNA: TGTGCCAGCAGTTCCCTCCAACTAGCGGGGCGCACAGATACGCAGTATTTT. This gives the protein CASSSLQLAGRTDTQYF.

The chain is built from TRBV10-2 and TRBJ2-1; TRBD2 matches 10 bases. With V trimmed by 6 bases and J by 7 bases, 9 bases remained unmatched. Germline V gives CDR1 WSHSY, CDR2 SAAADI. CDR3 length: 15 residues. In DNA, the CDR3 is TGCGCCAGCAGGAAGCGGGAGGGCCAAGGGAATGAGCAGTTCTTC. This sequence encodes CASRKREGQGNEQFF.

This clone has just a few counts. The CDR3 DNA follows: TGCGCCAGCAGCCAGGACGCCGGCGGGGCCTACAATGAGCAGTTCTTC. Protein sequence: CASSQDAGGAYNEQFF. V gene TRBV4-3 combines with J gene TRBJ2-1; D might be TRBD2 (6 bases). This CDR3 contains 16 residues. V shed 3 bases and J shed 2 bases, with 14 bases lying between them. Per the germline V gene, CDR1 is LGHNA and CDR2 is YSLEER.

The rearrangement links TRBV13 to TRBJ2-7; 7 bases are shared with TRBD2. J lost 2 bases, V lost 5 bases, and 18 bases had no gene match. Per the germline V gene, CDR1 is PRHDT and CDR2 is FYEKMQ (reference sequence). This CDR3 spans 18 amino acids. The CDR3 nucleotides read TGTGCCAGCAGCCTCGGAGGGAGGGGCCAGCGGGGACCCTACGAGCAGTACTTC. Translating it yields CASSLGGRGQRGPYEQYF.

This chain joins TRBV19 and TRBJ1-2, with D perhaps matching TRBD1 (6 bases). V was shortened by 5 bases and J by 3 bases, with 16 bases between the two germline ends. Germline loops: CDR1 LNHDA, CDR2 SQIVND (reference sequence). This CDR3 contains 15 residues. CDR3 sequence (DNA): TGTGCCAGTAGTCTTCAGGGAGGGGGAGACTATGGCTACACCTTC. Translated: CASSLQGGGDYGYTF.

The V call is TRBV4-3, the J call TRBJ2-4; weak D call: TRBD1 (6 bases). The CDR3 is 16 amino acids. CDR1 is LGHNA, CDR2 YSLEER, per germline. Trimming took 0 bases from V and 2 from J, leaving 11 bases between them. CDR3 nucleotides: TGCGCCAGCAGCCAAGATCGAGGGGGAACCAAAAACATTCAGTACTTC. Translation: CASSQDRGGTKNIQYF.